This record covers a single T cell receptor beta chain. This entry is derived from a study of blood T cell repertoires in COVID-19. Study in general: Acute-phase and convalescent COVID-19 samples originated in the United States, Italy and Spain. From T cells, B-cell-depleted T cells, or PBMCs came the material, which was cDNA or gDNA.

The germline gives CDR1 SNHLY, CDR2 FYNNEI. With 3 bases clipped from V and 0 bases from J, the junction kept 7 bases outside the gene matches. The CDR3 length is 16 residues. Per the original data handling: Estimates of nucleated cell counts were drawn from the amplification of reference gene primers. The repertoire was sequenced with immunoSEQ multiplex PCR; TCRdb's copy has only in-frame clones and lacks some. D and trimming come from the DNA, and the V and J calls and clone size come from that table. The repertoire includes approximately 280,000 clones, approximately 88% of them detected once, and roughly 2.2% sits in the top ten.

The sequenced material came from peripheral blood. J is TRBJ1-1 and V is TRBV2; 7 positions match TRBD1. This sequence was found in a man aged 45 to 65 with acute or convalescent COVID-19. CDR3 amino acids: CASSDGDRAVNTEAFF. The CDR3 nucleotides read TGTGCCAGCAGTGATGGCGACAGGGCTGTGAACACTGAAGCTTTCTTT.